This section outlines one TCR beta chain sequence together with its context. The record originates from a study of blood T cell repertoires in COVID-19. Study information: Researchers got acute and convalescent COVID-19 samples from the United States, Italy and Spain. PBMCs, B-cell-depleted T cells, or T cells provided the cDNA or gDNA that made up the material.

The CDR3 has 13 amino acids. Looked up from germline, CDR1 is MNHEY and CDR2 is SVGEGT. Trimming removed 6 bases from V and 5 bases from J, with 8 bases in between. Original processing methods: Estimation of nucleated cell counts relied on the amplification of reference gene primers. The method was immunoSEQ multiplex PCR; TCRdb's version includes in-frame clones alone and lacks a portion of them. V, J and clone size are taken as reported in that table, and D and trimming were inferred from the DNA itself. The sample holds some 260,000 clones; approximately 91% are singletons and the top ten take approximately 0.7%.

The sequence was collected from a human donor in a cohort sampled during active COVID-19. Sequencing was carried out using peripheral blood. J is TRBJ2-6 and V is TRBV6-2 or TRBV6-3; no reliable D call. The DNA for the CDR3 is TGTGCCAGCAGCCCGCGATGGGCCAACGTCCTGACTTTC. It specifies CASSPRWANVLTF.